The 24 T cell receptor beta chains listed next were all sequenced from one sample in a study of T cell repertoires in cytomegalovirus infection. These receptors have no identified antigens. MiXCR, applied by TCRdb to the reads, yields one record per CDR3 protein. The data hold roughly 730,000 distinct CDR3 sequences, with around 31% observed a single time. This material consisted of cultured PBMCs, taken from culture after CMV antigen stimulation. All receptors come from a human donor in good health (CMV status not recorded). Some clones in this sample may be carry-over from other donors' samples.

This clonotype was picked up a small number of times. The rearrangement joins TRBV27 to TRBJ2-1, with D possibly matching TRBD2 (5 bases). In germline, CDR1 is MNHEY, CDR2 SMNVEV (reference sequence). The V and J ends lost 2 bases and 6 bases respectively, with 14 bases between them. This CDR3 region has 15 residues. The DNA for the CDR3 is TGTGCCAGCAGTTTAGTTAGACGGGGAAGCAATGAGCAGTTCTTC. Encoded protein: CASSLVRRGSNEQFF.

This clonotype has only a few counts. The chain uses TRBV7-2 and TRBJ1-4; 12 bases map to TRBD1. Germline V gene data show CDR1 as SGHTA and CDR2 as FQGNSA. The CDR3 loop spans 16 amino acids. Trimming removed 3 bases from V and 8 bases from J; junction bases left unmatched: 7. CDR3 residues: CASSLVPGTGGEKLFF. As DNA, the CDR3 is TGTGCCAGCAGCTTGGTCCCCGGGACAGGGGGCGAAAAACTGTTTTTT.

The chain joins TRBV7-6 to TRBJ2-7; perhaps D is TRBD1 or TRBD2 (5 bases each). CDR1 and CDR2 from the germline V gene are SGHVS and FNYEAQ. V was trimmed by 1 base and J by 6 bases, leaving 7 bases between them. This CDR3 region has 12 residues. In nucleotides, the CDR3 is TGTGCCAGCAGCTTAGGAGGGACCGAGCAGTACTTC. Protein: CASSLGGTEQYF. Supplemented by reference TRBV7-6 and TRBJ2-7, the full variable domain reads GAGVSQSPRYKVTKRGQDVALRCDPISGHVSLYWYRQALGQGPEFLTYFNYEAQQDKSGLPNDRFSAERPEGSISTLTIQRTEQRDSAMYRCASSLGGTEQYFGPGTRLTVT.

This rearrangement joins TRBV20-1 to TRBJ2-3, with 12 bases that match TRBD2. V was clipped by 5 bases and J by 1 base; unmatched bases: 4. CDR1 is DFQATT and CDR2 is SNEGSKA in the germline V gene (reference sequence). The length of the CDR3 is 15 residues. The CDR3 DNA is TGCAGTGCTGAGACTAGCGGGGGAGGCACAGATACGCAGTATTTT. Amino acid sequence: CSAETSGGGTDTQYF.

There are a few counts of this clonotype. V gene TRBV6-1 combines with J gene TRBJ1-5, with D tentatively TRBD1 (6 bases). The germline CDR1 and CDR2 sequences are MNHNS and SASEGT. V shed 8 bases and J shed 6 bases, with 20 bases lying between them. This CDR3 is 15 amino acids long. CDR3 nucleotide sequence: TGTGCCAGCCAGGACAGCAATTTTTTTGTTCAGCCCCAGCATTTT. Translation gives CASQDSNFFVQPQHF.

The chain links TRBV6-6 to TRBJ1-6; D gene unclear. This CDR3 region has 12 residues. Trimming left V 5 bases short and J 9 bases short, with 8 bases between. CDR1 is MNHNY and CDR2 is SVGAGI in the germline V gene (reference sequence). The CDR3 DNA reads as TGTGCCAGCAGTGGAAATAGTTCACCCCTCCACTTT. Protein sequence: CASSGNSSPLHF.

The rearrangement links TRBV4-2 to TRBJ1-1, with D perhaps matching TRBD1 (6 bases). The V gene lost 1 base and the J gene lost 4 bases, with 19 bases spanning the gap. This CDR3 is 17 amino acids long. Germline lookup yields CDR1 LGHNA and CDR2 YNFKEQ. The CDR3, as DNA: TGTGCCAGCAGCCAAGGGGGTTACGTGGGGGCGCTCACTGAAGCTTTCTTT. It encodes CASSQGGYVGALTEAFF.

The V and J genes are TRBV12-3 or TRBV12-4 and TRBJ1-4, with D uncertain. Trimming took 1 base from V and 6 from J, leaving 9 bases between them. This CDR3 region has 14 residues. The CDR3 is CASSLGSVYEKLFF. DNA for the CDR3: TGTGCCAGCAGTTTAGGATCAGTGTATGAAAAACTGTTTTTT.

This clonotype was picked up a small number of times. J is TRBJ1-5 and V is TRBV28, with a weak D call TRBD1 (5 bases). V was clipped by 4 bases and J by 2 bases, with 15 bases between them. Germline loops: CDR1 MDHEN, CDR2 SYDVKM. This CDR3 has 16 residues. This chain's CDR3 is CASSSRGVLGNQPQHF. CDR3 bases: TGTGCCAGCAGTTCCAGAGGGGTTTTGGGCAATCAGCCCCAGCATTTT.

The rearrangement links TRBV12-3 or TRBV12-4 to TRBJ1-5, with D perhaps TRBD1 (5 bases). The V and J ends lost 5 bases and 7 bases respectively, with 15 bases between them. The CDR3 has 14 amino acids. CDR3 DNA: TGTGCCAGCAGTGCGAAACGACGGGGGCAGCCCCAGCATTTT. Protein: CASSAKRRGQPQHF.

Here the CDR3 reads CSAGGGDQETQYF. In nucleotides, the CDR3 is TGCAGCGCCGGAGGAGGGGACCAAGAGACCCAGTACTTC. V and J are TRBV29-1 and TRBJ2-5; D is possibly TRBD2 (6 bases). V was cut by 7 bases and J by 0 bases, with 12 bases left in between. The CDR3 covers 13 residues. Looked up from germline, CDR1 is SQVTM and CDR2 is ANQGSEA.

This clonotype was picked up a small number of times. This chain connects TRBV4-1 to TRBJ1-6; D is possibly TRBD1 (5 bases). Germline assignment: CDR1 MGHRA and CDR2 YSYEKL. This CDR3 comprises 15 residues. The V and J ends lost 2 bases and 3 bases respectively, with 8 bases between them. Here the CDR3 reads CASSQHDSYNSPLHF. CDR3 bases: TGCGCCAGCAGCCAACATGACAGCTATAATTCACCCCTCCACTTT.

The chain has TRBV15 and TRBJ1-1; D uncertain. CDR3 length equals 13 residues. Between the trimmed V and J ends, which lost 5 bases and 6 bases, there was a span of 13 bases. The germline gives CDR1 LNHNV, CDR2 YYDKDF (reference sequence). CDR3 sequence reads: CATSPQSSPEAFF. The CDR3 coding sequence is TGTGCCACCAGCCCACAATCCTCCCCTGAAGCTTTCTTT.

The V and J genes are TRBV7-2 and TRBJ2-7, with 8 bases lining up with TRBD1. The J segment lost 3 bases and the V segment lost 6 bases, leaving 7 bases of the junction unmatched. Germline V gene lookup returns CDR1 SGHTA and CDR2 FQGNSA. The CDR3 contains 14 residues. CDR3 in amino acids: CASRNRGIDYEQYF. Here the CDR3 DNA reads TGTGCCAGCAGAAACAGGGGGATTGACTACGAGCAGTACTTC.

This clonotype was observed at least ten times. The chain links TRBV7-9 to TRBJ2-1; weak D call: TRBD2 (6 bases). The CDR3 spans 16 residues. Deletions cut 5 bases from V and 3 bases from J, with 17 bases between. Germline V gives CDR1 SEHNR, CDR2 FQNEAQ (reference sequence). The CDR3 bases are TGTGCCAGCAGCACGGCCAAGCGGGTAGTCTACAATGAGCAGTTCTTC. It is translated as CASSTAKRVVYNEQFF.

The chain links TRBV6-1 to TRBJ2-1, with D perhaps being TRBD1 or TRBD2 (5 bases each). The CDR3 contains 19 residues. V lost 0 bases and J lost 8, with 26 bases in between. Per germline, CDR1 MNHNS and CDR2 SASEGT. The CDR3 DNA follows: TGTGCCAGCAGTGAAGCCCCCCCCCCGGGACCCCGTGACCTGGATGAGCAGTTCTTC. Residues: CASSEAPPPGPRDLDEQFF.

CDR3 DNA sequence: TGTGCCAGCAGCTCTCGACTGGGGACTAGGGAGTTCTTC. It is translated as CASSSRLGTREFF. The rearrangement links TRBV7-6 to TRBJ2-1; 8 bases fit TRBD2. Germline V gene sequence: CDR1 SGHVS, CDR2 FNYEAQ. The CDR3 sequence is 13 residues long. Losses at the gene ends were 4 bases for V and 14 bases for J; bases not matched to a gene: 10. Full variable domain (rest looked up from reference TRBV7-6 and TRBJ2-1): GAGVSQSPRYKVTKRGQDVALRCDPISGHVSLYWYRQALGQGPEFLTYFNYEAQQDKSGLPNDRFSAERPEGSISTLTIQRTEQRDSAMYRCASSSRLGTREFFGPGTRLTVL.

A word on this clonotype: The junction departs from the called germline gene at one end, perhaps through a read error. The chain employs TRBV4-1 and TRBJ1-4, with TRBD1 identical over 7 bases. Germline V gene lookup returns CDR1 MGHRA and CDR2 YSYEKL. This CDR3 is 17 amino acids long. CDR3 bases: TGTGCCAGCAGCCAAGATTTAGGACAGGAAACTAATGAAAAACTGTTTTTT. It yields the protein CASSQDLGQETNEKLFF.

This clonotype was detected many times. The rearrangement uses TRBV7-2 and TRBJ2-1; 10 nucleotides agree with TRBD2. The ends lost 4 bases at V and 4 bases at J; junction bases unmatched: 4. In germline, CDR1 is SGHTA, CDR2 FQGNSA. CDR3 length: 15 residues. The CDR3 coding sequence is TGTGCCAGCAGCTCAACTAGCGGGGCGTACAATGAGCAGTTCTTC. Protein product: CASSSTSGAYNEQFF.

This clonotype has at least ten counts. CDR3: CASSSSGTTDTQYF. CDR3 coding DNA: TGTGCCAGCAGCTCGAGCGGGACGACAGATACGCAGTATTTT. This chain links TRBV7-2 with TRBJ2-3, with TRBD2 matching over 7 bases. Germline values: CDR1 SGHTA, CDR2 FQGNSA. V was pared by 4 bases and J by 3 bases, with 4 bases of the junction left unmatched. This CDR3 has 14 residues.

This clonotype has a single count. CDR3 sequence: CASSFGRQGVTDTQYF. The DNA for the CDR3 is TGTGCCAGCAGTTTTGGTCGACAGGGGGTCACAGATACGCAGTATTTT. J is TRBJ2-3 and V is TRBV27; 9 nucleotides match TRBD1. Germline V gives CDR1 MNHEY, CDR2 SMNVEV (reference sequence). V gave up 3 bases and J gave up 2 bases; unmatched junction bases: 6. This CDR3 is 16 amino acids long.

This clonotype was counted only a few times. V usage is TRBV28 and J usage is TRBJ2-3; 12 bases match TRBD1. J was trimmed by 6 bases and V by 3 bases; bases with no gene match: 13. In germline, CDR1 is MDHEN, CDR2 SYDVKM. The CDR3 is 18 residues long. CDR3 region: CASSFLGTGTGGADTQYF. CDR3 DNA sequence: TGTGCCAGCAGTTTCCTCGGCACCGGGACAGGGGGCGCGGATACGCAGTATTTT.

V gene TRBV7-2 combines with J gene TRBJ1-2; possibly TRBD1 for D (5 bases). Trimming took 5 bases from V and 4 from J, leaving 23 bases between them. The CDR3 totals 17 residues. CDR1 is SGHTA, CDR2 FQGNSA, per germline. DNA of the CDR3: TGTGCCAGCAGCCCACGGGCGGTGGCAGGGACTGGCTATGGCTACACCTTC. Translation gives CASSPRAVAGTGYGYTF. Drawing the rest from reference TRBV7-2 and TRBJ1-2, the complete variable domain is GAGVSQSPSNKVTEKGKDVELRCDPISGHTALYWYRQSLGQGLEFLIYFQGNSAPDKSGLPSDRFSAERTGGSVSTLTIQRTQQEDSAVYLCASSPRAVAGTGYGYTFGSGTRLTVV.

This chain links TRBV27 with TRBJ2-7; no clear D gene. CDR3 length: 12 residues. Germline CDR1 reads MNHEY; CDR2 reads SMNVEV (reference sequence). The V end was cut by 4 bases, the J end by 5 bases, with 9 bases between. The CDR3 loop reads CASSSLSNEQYF. The CDR3 nucleotides are TGTGCCAGCAGTTCACTCTCGAACGAGCAGTACTTC.